Listed below are T cell receptor beta chains from one sample, sequenced in a study of CD8 T cells in Susac syndrome. TCRdb itself ran the immunoSEQ multiplex PCR reads through MiXCR, one entry per CDR3 protein. The sample has 120,000 to 150,000 distinct CDR3 sequences, roughly 94% seen once. The sequencing sample was made of CD4+ T cells from PBMCs. These receptors all come from a human donor in good health. Both conserved end residues are part of each CDR3. The D gene is left open where the match is weak. A clone size is listed for some rows: how often the clone was seen (once, few, many), or a class if it is expanded.

clone_size: -; v_call: TRBV28; cdr3_length: 14; j_call: TRBJ2-7; d_call: -; cdr3_nt: TGTGCCAGCAGTCCCCAACCCCCCACCTACGAGCAGTACTTC; cdr3_aa: CASSPQPPTYEQYF
clone_size: -; v_call: TRBV4-1; cdr3_length: 15; j_call: TRBJ1-2; d_call: TRBD1; cdr3_nt: TGCGCCAGCAGCCAACCGACAGACAGGGTTAATGGCTACACCTTC; cdr3_aa: CASSQPTDRVNGYTF
clone_size: -; v_call: TRBV5-1; cdr3_length: 17; j_call: TRBJ2-5; d_call: TRBD2; cdr3_nt: TGCGCCAGCAGCTTGGGTCTAGCGGGGACAAACCAAGAGACCCAGTACTTC; cdr3_aa: CASSLGLAGTNQETQYF
clone_size: once; v_call: TRBV30; cdr3_length: 13; j_call: TRBJ2-1; d_call: -; cdr3_nt: TGTGCCTGGAGTGTACTACGGGACAATGAGCAGTTCTTC; cdr3_aa: CAWSVLRDNEQFF
clone_size: -; v_call: TRBV12-3/TRBV12-4; cdr3_length: 11; j_call: TRBJ2-7; d_call: -; cdr3_nt: TGTGCCAGCAGCCATGACTACGAGCAGTACTTC; cdr3_aa: CASSHDYEQYF
clone_size: -; v_call: TRBV11-1; cdr3_length: 21; j_call: TRBJ2-3; d_call: TRBD2; cdr3_nt: TGTGCCAGCAGCTCAAGGTCACTTAGCGGGAACAGTCTTTATAGCACAGATACGCAGTATTTT; cdr3_aa: CASSSRSLSGNSLYSTDTQYF
clone_size: -; v_call: TRBV3-1; cdr3_length: 13; j_call: TRBJ1-1; d_call: TRBD1; cdr3_nt: TGTGCCAGCAGCTCTCACAGGGGAAGGGGAGCTTTCTTT; cdr3_aa: CASSSHRGRGAFF
clone_size: -; v_call: TRBV7-9; cdr3_length: 13; j_call: TRBJ2-5; d_call: TRBD1; cdr3_nt: TGTGCCAGCAGTTCCGCAGGACAGGACGCCCAGTACTTC; cdr3_aa: CASSSAGQDAQYF
clone_size: once; v_call: TRBV9; cdr3_length: 18; j_call: TRBJ2-1; d_call: TRBD2; cdr3_nt: TGTGCCAGCAGCGTCGTAGTAGGGCGGGAGAACTCTAACAATGAGCAGTTCTTC; cdr3_aa: CASSVVVGRENSNNEQFF
clone_size: -; v_call: TRBV12-3/TRBV12-4; cdr3_length: 13; j_call: TRBJ1-5; d_call: -; cdr3_nt: TGTGCCAGCAATACGGGGGGAAATCAGCCCCAGCATTTT; cdr3_aa: CASNTGGNQPQHF
clone_size: -; v_call: TRBV11-2; cdr3_length: 13; j_call: TRBJ1-5; d_call: -; cdr3_nt: TGTGCCAGCAGCTTAGGTACAGCTCAGCCCCAGCATTTT; cdr3_aa: CASSLGTAQPQHF
clone_size: -; v_call: TRBV9; cdr3_length: 15; j_call: TRBJ2-5; d_call: TRBD2; cdr3_nt: TGTGCCAGCAGCGTAGGGACTAGCGGGCCCGTGACCCAGTACTTC; cdr3_aa: CASSVGTSGPVTQYF
clone_size: -; v_call: TRBV20-1; cdr3_length: 12; j_call: TRBJ1-1; d_call: TRBD1; cdr3_nt: TGCAGTGCCTGGACAGGGGACACTGAAGCTTTCTTT; cdr3_aa: CSAWTGDTEAFF
clone_size: -; v_call: TRBV4-1; cdr3_length: 14; j_call: TRBJ1-4; d_call: -; cdr3_nt: TGCGCCAGCAGCCAAGCCGAAACTCATGAAAAACTGTTTTTT; cdr3_aa: CASSQAETHEKLFF
clone_size: -; v_call: TRBV30; cdr3_length: 13; j_call: TRBJ2-1; d_call: TRBD1; cdr3_nt: TGTGCCTGGACAGGGGGCTCCTACAATGAGCAGTTCTTC; cdr3_aa: CAWTGGSYNEQFF
clone_size: few; v_call: TRBV3-1; cdr3_length: 12; j_call: TRBJ1-1; d_call: -; cdr3_nt: TGTGCCAGCAGCCAGGTGAACACTGAAGCTTTCTTT; cdr3_aa: CASSQVNTEAFF
clone_size: -; v_call: TRBV9; cdr3_length: 15; j_call: TRBJ2-1; d_call: TRBD2; cdr3_nt: TGTGCCAGCAGCGTAGAGGATAGCGGGAGGTTGGAGCAGTTCTTC; cdr3_aa: CASSVEDSGRLEQFF
clone_size: -; v_call: TRBV6-5; cdr3_length: 16; j_call: TRBJ2-1; d_call: TRBD2; cdr3_nt: TGTGCCAGCAGTTACTCCGGGAGGCTACCCTACAATGAGCAGTTCTTC; cdr3_aa: CASSYSGRLPYNEQFF
clone_size: -; v_call: TRBV12-3/TRBV12-4; cdr3_length: 14; j_call: TRBJ2-3; d_call: -; cdr3_nt: TGTGCCAGCAGTTTAGGGGGGAACACAGATACGCAGTATTTT; cdr3_aa: CASSLGGNTDTQYF
clone_size: -; v_call: TRBV20-1; cdr3_length: 15; j_call: TRBJ2-1; d_call: TRBD2; cdr3_nt: TGCAGTGCTAAGCCCCTAGCGGGATCGTACAATGAGCAGTTCTTC; cdr3_aa: CSAKPLAGSYNEQFF
clone_size: -; v_call: TRBV20-1; cdr3_length: 14; j_call: TRBJ2-7; d_call: TRBD2; cdr3_nt: TGCAGTGCTACTACCGTAGCGGGAGGTGGCGAGCAGTACTTC; cdr3_aa: CSATTVAGGGEQYF
clone_size: -; v_call: TRBV4-1; cdr3_length: 15; j_call: TRBJ1-1; d_call: -; cdr3_nt: TGCGCCAGCAGCCTTGCCGGGACTCCAGGCGCTGAAGCTTTCTTT; cdr3_aa: CASSLAGTPGAEAFF
clone_size: -; v_call: TRBV12-3/TRBV12-4; cdr3_length: 14; j_call: TRBJ2-7; d_call: TRBD1; cdr3_nt: TGTGCCAGCAGTACCGGGACAGGGGTGGCCGAGCAGTACTTC; cdr3_aa: CASSTGTGVAEQYF
clone_size: once; v_call: TRBV7-9; cdr3_length: 17; j_call: TRBJ2-7; d_call: TRBD1; cdr3_nt: TGTGCCAGCAGCTTAGGTGGAGGACAGGGGGCCTCCTACGAGCAGTACTTC; cdr3_aa: CASSLGGGQGASYEQYF
clone_size: -; v_call: TRBV9; cdr3_length: 14; j_call: TRBJ2-1; d_call: TRBD2; cdr3_nt: TGTGCCAGCAGCGTATTAGCGGGAAACAATGAGCAGTTCTTC; cdr3_aa: CASSVLAGNNEQFF
clone_size: -; v_call: TRBV24-1; cdr3_length: 14; j_call: TRBJ2-1; d_call: -; cdr3_nt: TGTGCCACCAGTGAGCGGACAGGGAGGGATGAGCAGTTCTTC; cdr3_aa: CATSERTGRDEQFF
clone_size: -; v_call: TRBV5-4; cdr3_length: 12; j_call: TRBJ2-5; d_call: -; cdr3_nt: TGTGCCAGCAGCTTGCCTGACGAGACCCAGTACTTC; cdr3_aa: CASSLPDETQYF
clone_size: -; v_call: TRBV20-1; cdr3_length: 15; j_call: TRBJ2-2; d_call: TRBD2; cdr3_nt: TGCAGTGCTAGTAGTAGCGGGAGGGCCACCGGGGAGCTGTTTTTT; cdr3_aa: CSASSSGRATGELFF
clone_size: once; v_call: TRBV3-1; cdr3_length: 14; j_call: TRBJ2-7; d_call: -; cdr3_nt: TGTGCCAGCCCCTTGAGCAGCGGGTGTTACGAGCAGTACTTC; cdr3_aa: CASPLSSGCYEQYF
clone_size: -; v_call: TRBV4-1; cdr3_length: 15; j_call: TRBJ2-5; d_call: TRBD1; cdr3_nt: TGCGCCAGCAGCCAAGGGGGACAGGCTCAAGAGACCCAGTACTTC; cdr3_aa: CASSQGGQAQETQYF
clone_size: -; v_call: TRBV2; cdr3_length: 14; j_call: TRBJ2-2; d_call: -; cdr3_nt: TGTGCCACCCAGGGTTTGCGAATGGGCGGGGAGCTGTTTTTT; cdr3_aa: CATQGLRMGGELFF
clone_size: once; v_call: TRBV12-5; cdr3_length: 17; j_call: TRBJ2-6; d_call: -; cdr3_nt: TGTGCTAGTGGTTCCCCCCCGGGGAGCTCTGGGGCCAACGTCCTGACTTTC; cdr3_aa: CASGSPPGSSGANVLTF
clone_size: -; v_call: TRBV19; cdr3_length: 16; j_call: TRBJ1-1; d_call: TRBD1; cdr3_nt: TGTGCCAGTAGGGCGACAGGGAACCGCCTGAACACTGAAGCTTTCTTT; cdr3_aa: CASRATGNRLNTEAFF
clone_size: -; v_call: TRBV5-1; cdr3_length: 15; j_call: TRBJ2-1; d_call: -; cdr3_nt: TGCGCCAGCTACAAGGGAACAGTCTCCTACAATGAGCAGTTCTTC; cdr3_aa: CASYKGTVSYNEQFF
clone_size: -; v_call: TRBV18; cdr3_length: 15; j_call: TRBJ2-3; d_call: -; cdr3_nt: TGTGCCAGCTCACCACTGGTGGGAGTCACAGATACGCAGTATTTT; cdr3_aa: CASSPLVGVTDTQYF
clone_size: -; v_call: TRBV7-9; cdr3_length: 15; j_call: TRBJ1-1; d_call: -; cdr3_nt: TGTGCCAGCAGCTCCGAGACAGGCTTGAACACTGAAGCTTTCTTT; cdr3_aa: CASSSETGLNTEAFF